This TCR beta chain was sequenced for a study of blood T cell repertoires in COVID-19. Across the study: COVID-19 samples, acute and convalescent, were from the United States, Italy and Spain.

Seattle participants joined during active infection and were tracked over time. This clone was seen a few times. TCRdb's table, derived via immunoSEQ multiplex PCR, lists solely in-frame clones and lacks some. The sample contains 30,000 to 40,000 clones, 74% of which appear only once. The CDR3 loop spans 13 amino acids. Germline CDR1 reads SGHVS; CDR2 reads FQNEAQ. V lost 5 bases to trimming and J lost 5 bases, with 12 bases between them. Sequenced input: peripheral blood. The clonotype comes from a man between 65 and 80 years old with COVID-19, enrolled during active disease. The chain links TRBV7-8 to TRBJ1-2, with D possibly TRBD1 on 5 matching bases. CDR3 sequence reads: CASSPAGGYGYTF. Here the CDR3 DNA reads TGTGCCAGCAGCCCCGCCGGGGGATATGGCTACACCTTC.